The T cell receptor (beta chain) described here comes from a study of cytomegalovirus exposure and HLA in healthy donors. The PCR used 60 Vbeta and 13 Jbeta primers. Libraries were prepared by immunoSEQ multiplex PCR; TCRdb keeps only in-frame clonotypes and omits some of them. The sample has 130,000 to 150,000 clones, approximately 81% seen once. Study-level points and caveats: The study designated roughly 150 TCR beta chains cytomegalovirus-associated. A later analysis linked a missense variant in DCLRE1C to the trimming of TCR beta V and J genes.

A remark on this clone: The antigen remains undetermined.

Germline trimming cut 3 bases from V and 3 bases from J; bases unmatched to any gene: 6. The CDR3 runs 15 residues. Germline values: CDR1 SGHNT, CDR2 YYREEE (reference sequence). The chain joins TRBV5-4 to TRBJ2-5, with 9 bases identical to TRBD2. The sequenced material came from PBMCs. This receptor was identified in a boy younger than 10 in good health and CMV-seronegative. DNA of the CDR3: TGTGCCAGCAGCTCCAAGCTAGCGGGGAAAGAGACCCAGTACTTC. This codes for CASSSKLAGKETQYF.